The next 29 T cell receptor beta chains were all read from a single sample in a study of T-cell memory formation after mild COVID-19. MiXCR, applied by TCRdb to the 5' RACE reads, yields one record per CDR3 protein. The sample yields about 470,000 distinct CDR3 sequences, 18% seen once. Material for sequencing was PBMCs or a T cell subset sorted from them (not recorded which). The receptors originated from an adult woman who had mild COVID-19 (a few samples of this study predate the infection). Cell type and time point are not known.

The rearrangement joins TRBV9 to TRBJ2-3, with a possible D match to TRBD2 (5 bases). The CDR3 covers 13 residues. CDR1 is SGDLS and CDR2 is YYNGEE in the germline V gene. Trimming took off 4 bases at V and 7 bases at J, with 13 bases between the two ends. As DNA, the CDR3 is TGTGCCAGCAGCCCTCGGACGGGGAATACGCAGTATTTT. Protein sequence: CASSPRTGNTQYF.

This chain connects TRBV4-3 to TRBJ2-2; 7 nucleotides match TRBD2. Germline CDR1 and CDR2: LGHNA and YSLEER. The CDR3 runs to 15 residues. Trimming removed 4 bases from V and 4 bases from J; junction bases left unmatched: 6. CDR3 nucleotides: TGCGCCAGCAGCCGTGGTGGGGGGGGCACCGGGGAGCTGTTTTTT. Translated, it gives CASSRGGGGTGELFF.

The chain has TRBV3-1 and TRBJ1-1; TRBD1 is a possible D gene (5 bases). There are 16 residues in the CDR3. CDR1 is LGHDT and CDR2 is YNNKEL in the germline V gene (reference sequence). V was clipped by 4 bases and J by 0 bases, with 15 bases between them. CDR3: CASSRLFVRVNTEAFF. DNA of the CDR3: TGTGCCAGCAGCCGCCTTTTTGTCAGGGTGAACACTGAAGCTTTCTTT.

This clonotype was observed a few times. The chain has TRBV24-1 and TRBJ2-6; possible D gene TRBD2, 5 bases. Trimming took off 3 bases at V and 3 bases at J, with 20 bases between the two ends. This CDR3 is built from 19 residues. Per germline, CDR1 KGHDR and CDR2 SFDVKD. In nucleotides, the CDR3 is TGTGCCACCAGTGATCCTACACCCGGAGGTCCTTTTGGGGCCAACGTCCTGACTTTC. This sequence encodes CATSDPTPGGPFGANVLTF.

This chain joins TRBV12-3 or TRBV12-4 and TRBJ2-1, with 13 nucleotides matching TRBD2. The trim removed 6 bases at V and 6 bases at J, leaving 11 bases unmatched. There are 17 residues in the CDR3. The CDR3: CASSLSGLAGYANEQFF. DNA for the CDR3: TGTGCCAGCAGCCTATCGGGACTAGCGGGATATGCCAATGAGCAGTTCTTC.

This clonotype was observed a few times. The CDR3 sequence is CASSGGSGDPSEKLFF. The DNA of the CDR3 is TGTGCCAGCAGCGGCGGGTCAGGGGATCCTAGCGAAAAACTGTTTTTT. The rearrangement uses TRBV9 and TRBJ1-4; TRBD1 is a possible D gene (6 bases). V was clipped by 3 bases and J by 8 bases, with 20 bases between them. Germline loops: CDR1 SGDLS, CDR2 YYNGEE. This CDR3 is 16 amino acids long.

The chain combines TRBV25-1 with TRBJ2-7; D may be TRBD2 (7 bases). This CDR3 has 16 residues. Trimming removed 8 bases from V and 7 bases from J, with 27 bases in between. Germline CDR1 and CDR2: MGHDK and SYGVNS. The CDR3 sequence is CASRVARRGGAEEQYF. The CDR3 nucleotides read TGTGCCAGCCGAGTGGCCAGGCGAGGGGGGGCTGAAGAGCAGTACTTC.

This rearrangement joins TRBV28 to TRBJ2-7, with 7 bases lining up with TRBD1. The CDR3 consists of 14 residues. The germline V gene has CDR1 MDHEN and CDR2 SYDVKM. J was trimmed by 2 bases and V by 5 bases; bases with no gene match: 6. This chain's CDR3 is CASSVRGITYEQYF. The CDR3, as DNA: TGTGCCAGCAGTGTCAGGGGGATCACCTACGAGCAGTACTTC.

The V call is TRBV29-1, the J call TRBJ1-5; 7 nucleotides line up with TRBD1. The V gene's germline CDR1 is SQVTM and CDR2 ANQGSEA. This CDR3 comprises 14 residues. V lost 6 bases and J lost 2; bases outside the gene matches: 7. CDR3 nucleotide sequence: TGCAGCGTAAAAGGGGGCGCGGGCAATCAGCCCCAGCATTTT. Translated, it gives CSVKGGAGNQPQHF.

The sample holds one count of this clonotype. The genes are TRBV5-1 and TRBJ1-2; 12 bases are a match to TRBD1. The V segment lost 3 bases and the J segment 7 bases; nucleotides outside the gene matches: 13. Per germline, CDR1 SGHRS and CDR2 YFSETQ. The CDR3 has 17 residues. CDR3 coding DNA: TGCGCCAGCAGCTCCCTCAGGACCGGGACAGGGGGCGTTGGCTACACCTTC. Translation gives CASSSLRTGTGGVGYTF.

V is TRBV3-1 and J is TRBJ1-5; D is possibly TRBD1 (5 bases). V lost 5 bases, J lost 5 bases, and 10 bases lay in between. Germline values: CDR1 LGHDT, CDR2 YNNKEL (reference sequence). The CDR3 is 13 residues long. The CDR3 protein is CASSGAPYQPQHF. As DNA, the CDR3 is TGTGCCAGCAGCGGGGCGCCTTATCAGCCCCAGCATTTT.

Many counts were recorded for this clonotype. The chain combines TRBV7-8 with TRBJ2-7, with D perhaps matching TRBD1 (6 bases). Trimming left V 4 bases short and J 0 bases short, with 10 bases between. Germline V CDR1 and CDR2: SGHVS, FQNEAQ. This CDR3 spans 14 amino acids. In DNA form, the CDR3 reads TGTGCCAGCAGCTCCCAACAGGGCTCCTACGAGCAGTACTTC. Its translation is CASSSQQGSYEQYF. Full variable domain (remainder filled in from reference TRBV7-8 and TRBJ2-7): GAGVSQSPRYKVAKRGQDVALRCDPISGHVSLFWYQQALGQGPEFLTYFQNEAQLDKSGLPSDRFFAERPEGSVSTLKIQRTQQEDSAVYLCASSSQQGSYEQYFGPGTRLTVT.

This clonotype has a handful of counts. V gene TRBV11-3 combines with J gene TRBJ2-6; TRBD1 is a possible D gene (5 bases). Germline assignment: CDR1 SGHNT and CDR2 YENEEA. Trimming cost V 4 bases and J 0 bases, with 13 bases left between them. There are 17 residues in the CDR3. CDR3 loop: CASSSGPGSSGANVLTF. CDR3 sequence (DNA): TGTGCCAGCAGCTCAGGGCCAGGATCCTCTGGGGCCAACGTCCTGACTTTC.

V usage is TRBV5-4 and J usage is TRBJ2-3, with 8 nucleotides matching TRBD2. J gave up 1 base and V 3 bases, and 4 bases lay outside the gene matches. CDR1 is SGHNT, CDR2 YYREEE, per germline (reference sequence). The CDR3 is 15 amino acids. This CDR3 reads CASSWSGRRTDTQYF. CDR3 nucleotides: TGTGCCAGCAGCTGGAGCGGGAGACGCACAGATACGCAGTATTTT.

As DNA, the CDR3 is TGTGCCAGCAGGGGACGGGTCCAAGAGACCCAGTACTTC. Encoded protein: CASRGRVQETQYF. The chain combines TRBV6-1 with TRBJ2-5; the D gene could be TRBD1 or TRBD2 (5 bases each). The germline V gene has CDR1 MNHNS and CDR2 SASEGT. This CDR3 is built from 13 residues. V was clipped by 6 bases and J by 1 base, with 9 bases between them.

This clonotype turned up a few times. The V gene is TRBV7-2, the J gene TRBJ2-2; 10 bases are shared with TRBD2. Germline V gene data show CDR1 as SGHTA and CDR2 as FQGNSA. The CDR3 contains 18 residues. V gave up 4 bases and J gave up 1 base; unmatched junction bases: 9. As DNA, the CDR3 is TGTGCCAGCAGCTCTTCCCTGCTAGCGGGGGTGAACACCGGGGAGCTGTTTTTT. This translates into CASSSSLLAGVNTGELFF.

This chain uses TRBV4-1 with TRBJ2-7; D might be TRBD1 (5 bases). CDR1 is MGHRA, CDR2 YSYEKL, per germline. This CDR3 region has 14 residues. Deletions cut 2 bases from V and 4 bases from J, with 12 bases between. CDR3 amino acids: CASSQPGRVYEQYF. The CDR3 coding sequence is TGCGCCAGCAGCCAACCAGGCAGGGTATACGAGCAGTACTTC.

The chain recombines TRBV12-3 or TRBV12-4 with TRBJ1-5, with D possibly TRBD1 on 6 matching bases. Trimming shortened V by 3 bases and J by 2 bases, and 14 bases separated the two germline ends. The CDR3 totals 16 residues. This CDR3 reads CASSFQQGDGNQPQHF. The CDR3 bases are TGTGCCAGCAGTTTCCAACAGGGAGATGGCAATCAGCCCCAGCATTTT.

The CDR3 is CASRRQTGDVHEQFF. DNA of the CDR3: TGTGCCAGCAGGAGACAGACAGGGGATGTGCATGAGCAGTTCTTC. The chain carries TRBV2 and TRBJ2-1; 8 bases are a match to TRBD1. Germline CDR1 and CDR2: SNHLY and FYNNEI. The trim removed 6 bases at V and 8 bases at J, leaving 12 bases unmatched. This CDR3 is built from 15 residues.

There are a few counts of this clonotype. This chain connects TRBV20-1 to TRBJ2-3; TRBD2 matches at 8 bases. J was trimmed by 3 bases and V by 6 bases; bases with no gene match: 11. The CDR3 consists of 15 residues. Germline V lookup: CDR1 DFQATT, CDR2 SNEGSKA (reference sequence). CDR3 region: CSAGDPGGRTDTQYF. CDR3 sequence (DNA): TGCAGTGCAGGTGACCCGGGAGGGAGAACAGATACGCAGTATTTT.

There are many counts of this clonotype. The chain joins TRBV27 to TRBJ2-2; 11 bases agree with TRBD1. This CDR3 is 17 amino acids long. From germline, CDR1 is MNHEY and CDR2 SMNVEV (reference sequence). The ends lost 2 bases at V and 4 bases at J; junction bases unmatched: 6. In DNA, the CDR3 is TGTGCCAGCAGTTTAGGGTCGGGGACAGGGGGCACCGGGGAGCTGTTTTTT. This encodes CASSLGSGTGGTGELFF.

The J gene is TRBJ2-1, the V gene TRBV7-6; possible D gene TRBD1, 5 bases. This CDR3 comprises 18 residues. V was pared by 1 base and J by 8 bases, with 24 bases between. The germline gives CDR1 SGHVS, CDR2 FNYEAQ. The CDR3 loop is CASSLVMAGNWRADEQFF. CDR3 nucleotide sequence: TGTGCCAGCAGCTTAGTTATGGCAGGGAATTGGCGTGCGGATGAGCAGTTCTTC.

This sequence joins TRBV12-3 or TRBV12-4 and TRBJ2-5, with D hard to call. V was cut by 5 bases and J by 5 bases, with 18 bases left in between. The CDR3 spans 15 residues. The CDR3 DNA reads TGTGCCAGCAGTGTGGGCCTTAGGTACCCCGAGACCCAGTACTTC. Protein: CASSVGLRYPETQYF.

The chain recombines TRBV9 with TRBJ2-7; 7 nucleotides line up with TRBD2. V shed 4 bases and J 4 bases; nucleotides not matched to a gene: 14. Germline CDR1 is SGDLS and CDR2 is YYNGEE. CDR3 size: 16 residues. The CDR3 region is CASSPQVGGSDYEQYF. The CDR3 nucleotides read TGTGCCAGCAGCCCCCAGGTTGGCGGGAGTGATTACGAGCAGTACTTC. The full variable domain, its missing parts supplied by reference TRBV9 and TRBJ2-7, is DSGVTQTPKHLITATGQRVTLRCSPRSGDLSVYWYQQSLDQGLQFLIQYYNGEERAKGNILERFSAQQFPDLHSELNLSSLELGDSALYFCASSPQVGGSDYEQYFGPGTRLTVT.

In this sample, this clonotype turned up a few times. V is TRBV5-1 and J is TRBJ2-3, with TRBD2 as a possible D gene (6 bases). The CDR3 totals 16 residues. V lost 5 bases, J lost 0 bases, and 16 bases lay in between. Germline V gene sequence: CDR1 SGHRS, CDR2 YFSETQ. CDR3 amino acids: CASRVYGGGSTDTQYF. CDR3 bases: TGCGCCAGCAGAGTTTACGGGGGAGGTAGCACAGATACGCAGTATTTT. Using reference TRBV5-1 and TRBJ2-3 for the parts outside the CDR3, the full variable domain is KAGVTQTPRYLIKTRGQQVTLSCSPISGHRSVSWYQQTPGQGLQFLFEYFSETQRNKGNFPGRFSGRQFSNSRSEMNVSTLELGDSALYLCASRVYGGGSTDTQYFGPGTRLTVL.

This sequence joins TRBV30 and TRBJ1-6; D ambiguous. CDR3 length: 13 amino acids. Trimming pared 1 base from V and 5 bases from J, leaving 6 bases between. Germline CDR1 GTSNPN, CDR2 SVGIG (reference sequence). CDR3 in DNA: TGTGCCTGGAGTGGAGAAAATAATTCACCCCTCCACTTT. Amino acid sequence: CAWSGENNSPLHF.

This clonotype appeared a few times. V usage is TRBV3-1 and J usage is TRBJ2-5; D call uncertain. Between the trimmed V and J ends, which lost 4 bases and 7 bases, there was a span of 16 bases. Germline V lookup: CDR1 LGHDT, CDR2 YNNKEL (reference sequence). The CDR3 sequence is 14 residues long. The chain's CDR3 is CASSPSRTTRTQYF. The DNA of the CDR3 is TGTGCCAGCAGCCCGTCCCGGACCACTCGGACCCAGTACTTC.

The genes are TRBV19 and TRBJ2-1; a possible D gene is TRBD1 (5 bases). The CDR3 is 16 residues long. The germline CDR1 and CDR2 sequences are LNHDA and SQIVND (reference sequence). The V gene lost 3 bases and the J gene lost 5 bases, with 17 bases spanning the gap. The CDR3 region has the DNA TGTGCCAGTAGTATGACCGGCAGGGTGGTCAACAATGAGCAGTTCTTC. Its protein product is CASSMTGRVVNNEQFF.

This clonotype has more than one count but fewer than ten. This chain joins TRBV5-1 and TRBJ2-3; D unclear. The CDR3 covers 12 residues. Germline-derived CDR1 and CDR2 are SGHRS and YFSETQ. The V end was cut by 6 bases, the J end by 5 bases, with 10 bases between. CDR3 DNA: TGCGCCAGCACTGCGCATGGAGATACGCAGTATTTT. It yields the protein CASTAHGDTQYF.